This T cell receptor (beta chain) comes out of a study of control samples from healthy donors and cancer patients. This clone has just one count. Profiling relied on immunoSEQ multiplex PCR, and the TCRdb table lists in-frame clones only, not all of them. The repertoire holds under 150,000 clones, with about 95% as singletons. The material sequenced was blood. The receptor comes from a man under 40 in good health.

The CDR3 sequence is CASSQETLQRSGNTIYF. The CDR3 nucleotides are TGCGCCAGCAGCCAAGAGACACTACAGCGCTCTGGAAACACCATATATTTT. This chain uses TRBV4-1 with TRBJ1-3; D not certain. Germline CDR1 is MGHRA and CDR2 is YSYEKL. The V gene lost 0 bases and the J gene lost 0 bases, with 12 bases spanning the gap. The CDR3 has 17 residues.